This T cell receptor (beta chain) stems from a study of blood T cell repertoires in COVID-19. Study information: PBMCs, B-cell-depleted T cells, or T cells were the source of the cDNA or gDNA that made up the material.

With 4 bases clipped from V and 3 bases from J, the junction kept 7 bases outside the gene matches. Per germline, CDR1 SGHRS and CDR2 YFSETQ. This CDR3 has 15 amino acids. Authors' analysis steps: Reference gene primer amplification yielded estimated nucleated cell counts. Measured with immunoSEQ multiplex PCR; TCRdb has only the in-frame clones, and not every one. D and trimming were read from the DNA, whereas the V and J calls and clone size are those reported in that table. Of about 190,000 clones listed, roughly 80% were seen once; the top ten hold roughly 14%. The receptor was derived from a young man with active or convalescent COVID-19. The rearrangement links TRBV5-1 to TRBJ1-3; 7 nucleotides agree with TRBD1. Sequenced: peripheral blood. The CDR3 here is CASSPTGQVGNTIYF. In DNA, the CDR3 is TGCGCCAGCAGCCCGACCGGACAGGTTGGAAACACCATATATTTT.